This T cell receptor beta chain appears in the sequencing data of a study of cytomegalovirus exposure and HLA in healthy donors. The PCR had 60 Vbeta and 13 Jbeta primers. Only in-frame clones appear in the TCRdb table, and some are missing; sequencing was by immunoSEQ multiplex PCR. The repertoire holds under 150,000 clones, with about 80% as singletons. About this clone itself: Its antigen is undetermined.

Every donor was a healthy person donating bone marrow. With V trimmed by 4 bases and J by 1 base, 2 bases remained unmatched. The germline gives CDR1 MDHEN, CDR2 SYDVKM. The CDR3 runs 17 residues. Findings and caveats of the study: A later analysis found that most CMV-associated TCR beta chains appeared HLA-restricted.

The clonotype comes from a middle-aged woman in good health and CMV-seropositive. The V and J genes are TRBV28 and TRBJ2-1, with TRBD2 matching over 15 bases. Sequencing was carried out using PBMCs. The CDR3 loop is CASSSGLAGGSYNEQFF. In nucleotides, the CDR3 is TGTGCCAGCAGTTCGGGACTAGCGGGAGGATCCTACAATGAGCAGTTCTTC.